These 11 T cell receptor beta chains originate from one sample sequenced in a study of T-cell reconstitution after alpha-beta-depleted transplantation in children. As it was prepared, the TCRbeta library received unique molecular identifiers. One entry per CDR3 protein results from TCRdb running MiXCR on the PCR reads. The data hold about 230,000 distinct CDR3 sequences, with about 11% observed a single time. Sequencing used PBMCs from the stem cell graft donor, obtained from the stem cell graft. Every receptor here comes from a human donor who donated a stem cell graft to a child with acute lymphoblastic leukemia.

This clonotype was detected ten times or more. The chain uses TRBV20-1 and TRBJ2-7; no definite D call. The CDR3 covers 12 residues. V was clipped by 3 bases and J by 5 bases, with 11 bases between them. Germline values: CDR1 DFQATT, CDR2 SNEGSKA (reference sequence). The CDR3 DNA reads TGCAGTGCTAGTATTGGCCGAGACGAGCAGTACTTC. Its translation: CSASIGRDEQYF.

In the case of this clonotype: Relative to the germline gene, one junction end is altered; a read error may explain this. The chain combines TRBV29-1 with TRBJ2-2, with D maybe TRBD1 (5 bases). The CDR3 covers 13 residues. Germline lookup yields CDR1 SQVTM and CDR2 ANQGSEA. CDR3 loop: CSVGTLNPGELFF. CDR3 sequence (DNA): TGCAGCGTTGGGACATTGAACCCCGGGGAGCTGTTTTTT.

This clonotype was found many times. The chain combines TRBV7-2 with TRBJ2-7; 8 nucleotides agree with TRBD1. V shed 5 bases, J shed 5 bases, and the junction held 11 bases outside the gene matches. Per the germline V gene, CDR1 is SGHTA and CDR2 is FQGNSA. This CDR3 spans 15 amino acids. CDR3 sequence reads: CASSQPRTGNNEQYF. The CDR3 coding sequence is TGTGCCAGCAGCCAGCCCCGGACAGGGAACAACGAGCAGTACTTC.

The chain has TRBV10-3 and TRBJ1-1, with D maybe TRBD1 (6 bases). The CDR3 has 13 residues. CDR1 is ENHRY, CDR2 SYGVKD, per germline. Between the trimmed V and J ends, which lost 6 bases and 10 bases, there was a span of 18 bases. The CDR3 nucleotides are TGTGCCATCAGGCCCACAGGGAGGGAGGGAGCTTTCTTT. This codes for CAIRPTGREGAFF.

The table lists this clonotype with many counts. This sequence joins TRBV20-1 and TRBJ2-7, with TRBD2 matching over 9 bases. CDR3 length equals 16 residues. Trimming at V came to 2 bases and at J to 7 bases, leaving 15 bases not matched to a gene. CDR1 is DFQATT, CDR2 SNEGSKA, per germline (reference sequence). CDR3 sequence: CSARSGSGSGSGEQYF. The CDR3, as DNA: TGCAGTGCTAGAAGTGGTAGCGGGAGCGGTTCGGGTGAGCAGTACTTC.

At least ten counts were recorded for this clonotype. V gene TRBV7-9 combines with J gene TRBJ2-7, with D tentatively TRBD2 (7 bases). CDR1 is SEHNR and CDR2 is FQNEAQ in the germline V gene (reference sequence). The V gene lost 5 bases and the J gene lost 4 bases, with 18 bases spanning the gap. The CDR3 has 15 residues. DNA for the CDR3: TGTGCCAGCAGCCCCTCCGGGGGGCGCGGGTACGAGCAGTACTTC. Translating it yields CASSPSGGRGYEQYF.

This clonotype was detected ten times or more. The rearrangement uses TRBV7-8 and TRBJ2-7; 12 bases are a match to TRBD2. CDR3 length: 15 residues. CDR1 SGHVS and CDR2 FQNEAQ come from the germline V gene. Trimming took 4 bases from V and 1 from J; bases not matched to a gene: 2. The DNA for the CDR3 is TGTGCCAGCAGCTCGACTAGCGGGAGTTCCTACGAGCAGTACTTC. This codes for CASSSTSGSSYEQYF.

This clonotype has ten or more counts. V usage is TRBV10-3 and J usage is TRBJ2-5; possible D gene TRBD1, 5 bases. The germline CDR1 and CDR2 sequences are ENHRY and SYGVKD. The V and J ends lost 1 base and 2 bases respectively, with 8 bases between them. The CDR3 runs to 14 residues. CDR3 DNA sequence: TGTGCCATCAGTGAGTTGTCAGGGCAAGAGACCCAGTACTTC. Its translation: CAISELSGQETQYF.

This clonotype occurred many times. The CDR3 DNA is TGCAGTGCCGCCGGGACAGGGGTGGACGAGCAGTACTTC. It encodes CSAAGTGVDEQYF. The chain recombines TRBV20-1 with TRBJ2-7; 10 nucleotides match TRBD1. CDR1 and CDR2 from the germline V gene are DFQATT and SNEGSKA (reference sequence). The CDR3 covers 13 residues. The ends lost 6 bases at V and 5 bases at J; junction bases unmatched: 7.

This clonotype was recorded at least ten times. V and J are TRBV6-2 or TRBV6-3 and TRBJ2-1; the D gene is possibly TRBD2 (5 bases). Trimming cost V 4 bases and J 9 bases, with 16 bases left between them. Germline CDR1 is MNHEY and CDR2 is SVGEGT. This CDR3 has 14 amino acids. CDR3 sequence reads: CASSSRDGSGEQFF. CDR3 coding DNA: TGTGCCAGCAGTTCCCGGGATGGTTCCGGTGAGCAGTTCTTC.

Ten or more counts support this clonotype. The chain combines TRBV28 with TRBJ2-7; 12 nucleotides line up with TRBD2. Germline V lookup: CDR1 MDHEN, CDR2 SYDVKM. V shed 3 bases, J shed 5 bases, and the junction held 8 bases outside the gene matches. This CDR3 is 16 amino acids long. The CDR3 DNA reads as TGTGCCAGCAGTTTCCTAGCGTCTAGCGGGGGGGACGAGCAGTACTTC. Protein product: CASSFLASSGGDEQYF.